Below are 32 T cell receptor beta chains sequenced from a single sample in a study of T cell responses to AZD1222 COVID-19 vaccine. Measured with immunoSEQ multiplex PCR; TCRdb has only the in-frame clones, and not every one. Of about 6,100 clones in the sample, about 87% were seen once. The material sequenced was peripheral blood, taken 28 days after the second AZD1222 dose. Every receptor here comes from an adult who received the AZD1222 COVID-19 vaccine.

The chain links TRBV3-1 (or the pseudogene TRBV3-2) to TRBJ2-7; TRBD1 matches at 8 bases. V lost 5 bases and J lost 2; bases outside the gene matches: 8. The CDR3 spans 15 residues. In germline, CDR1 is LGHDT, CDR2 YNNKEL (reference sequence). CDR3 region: CASSFETGATYEQYF. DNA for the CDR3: TGTGCCAGCAGCTTTGAGACAGGGGCCACCTACGAGCAGTACTTC.

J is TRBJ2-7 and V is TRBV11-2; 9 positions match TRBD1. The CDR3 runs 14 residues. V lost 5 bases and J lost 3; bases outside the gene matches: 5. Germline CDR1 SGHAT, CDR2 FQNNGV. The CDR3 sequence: CASSPQTGGYEQYF. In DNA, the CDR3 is TGTGCCAGCAGCCCGCAGACAGGGGGCTACGAGCAGTACTTC.

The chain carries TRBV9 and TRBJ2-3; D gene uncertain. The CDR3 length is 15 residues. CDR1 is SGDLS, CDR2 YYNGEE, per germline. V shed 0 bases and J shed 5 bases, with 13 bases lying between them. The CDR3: CASSVEVGIGDTQYF. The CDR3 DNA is TGTGCCAGCAGCGTAGAGGTGGGAATAGGAGATACGCAGTATTTT.

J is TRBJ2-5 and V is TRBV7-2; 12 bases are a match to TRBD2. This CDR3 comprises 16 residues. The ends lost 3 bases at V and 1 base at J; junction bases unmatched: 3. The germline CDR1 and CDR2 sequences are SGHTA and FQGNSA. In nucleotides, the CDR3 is TGTGCCAGCAGCTTTGGACTAGCGGGGTTCCAAGAGACCCAGTACTTC. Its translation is CASSFGLAGFQETQYF.

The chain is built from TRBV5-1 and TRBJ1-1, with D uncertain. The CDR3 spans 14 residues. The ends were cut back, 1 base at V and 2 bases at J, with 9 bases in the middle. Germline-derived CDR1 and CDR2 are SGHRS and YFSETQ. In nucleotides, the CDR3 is TGCGCCAGCAGCTTGTCAGGCCTTAACACTGAAGCTTTCTTT. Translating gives CASSLSGLNTEAFF.

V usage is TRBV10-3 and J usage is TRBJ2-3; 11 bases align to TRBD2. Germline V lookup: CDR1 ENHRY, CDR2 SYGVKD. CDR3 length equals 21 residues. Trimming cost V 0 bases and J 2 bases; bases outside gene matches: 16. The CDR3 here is CAISESPGRGGTSGSTDTQYF. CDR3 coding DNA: TGTGCCATCAGTGAGTCCCCGGGTAGGGGAGGGACTAGCGGCTCCACAGATACGCAGTATTTT.

CDR3 DNA: TGTGCCAGCAGCCAACTAGCGGGAGCAGATACGCAGTATTTT. This gives the protein CASSQLAGADTQYF. V gene TRBV7-3 combines with J gene TRBJ2-3; 11 bases match TRBD2. Losses at the gene ends were 5 bases for V and 4 bases for J; bases not matched to a gene: 2. Germline CDR1 and CDR2: SGHTA and FQGTGA. The CDR3 has 14 residues.

As DNA, the CDR3 is TGTGCCAGCAGCTCTTCTAGCGGGAGGGCCCAATTCTTC. Translated: CASSSSSGRAQFF. The chain carries TRBV7-2 and TRBJ2-1, with 12 bases lining up with TRBD2. CDR1 is SGHTA and CDR2 is FQGNSA in the germline V gene. CDR3 length: 13 residues. V shed 4 bases and J 16 bases; nucleotides not matched to a gene: 8.

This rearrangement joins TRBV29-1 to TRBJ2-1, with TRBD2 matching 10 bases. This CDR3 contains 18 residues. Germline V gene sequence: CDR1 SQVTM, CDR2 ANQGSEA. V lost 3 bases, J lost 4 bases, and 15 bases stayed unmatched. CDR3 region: CSVEGGLAESVHYNEQFF. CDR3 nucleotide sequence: TGCAGCGTTGAGGGAGGACTAGCGGAGTCGGTCCATTACAATGAGCAGTTCTTC.

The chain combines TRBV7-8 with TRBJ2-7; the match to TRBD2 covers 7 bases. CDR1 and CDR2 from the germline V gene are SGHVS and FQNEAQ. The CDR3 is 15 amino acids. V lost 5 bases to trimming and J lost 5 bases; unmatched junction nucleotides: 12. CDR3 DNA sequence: TGTGCCAGCAGCCCGATAGCGGGTTACCCCAACGAGCAGTACGTC. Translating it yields CASSPIAGYPNEQYV.

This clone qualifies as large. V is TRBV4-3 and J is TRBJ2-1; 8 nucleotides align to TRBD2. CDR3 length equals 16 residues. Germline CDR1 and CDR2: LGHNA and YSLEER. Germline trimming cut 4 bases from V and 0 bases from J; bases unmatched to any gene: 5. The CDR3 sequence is CASSLEGTSSYNEQFF. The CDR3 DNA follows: TGCGCCAGCAGCCTCGAGGGGACTAGCTCCTACAATGAGCAGTTCTTC.

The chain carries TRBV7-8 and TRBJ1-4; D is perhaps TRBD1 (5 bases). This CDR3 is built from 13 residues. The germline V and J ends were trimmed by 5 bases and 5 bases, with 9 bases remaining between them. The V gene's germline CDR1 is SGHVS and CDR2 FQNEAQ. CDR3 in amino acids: CASSTRTNEKLFF. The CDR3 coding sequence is TGTGCCAGCAGCACCAGGACAAATGAAAAACTGTTTTTT.

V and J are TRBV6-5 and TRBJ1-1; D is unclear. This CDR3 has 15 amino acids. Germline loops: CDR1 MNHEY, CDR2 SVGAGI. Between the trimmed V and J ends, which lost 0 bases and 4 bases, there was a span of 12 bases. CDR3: CASSYSYQAATEAFF. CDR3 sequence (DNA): TGTGCCAGCAGTTACTCGTATCAGGCGGCCACTGAAGCTTTCTTT.

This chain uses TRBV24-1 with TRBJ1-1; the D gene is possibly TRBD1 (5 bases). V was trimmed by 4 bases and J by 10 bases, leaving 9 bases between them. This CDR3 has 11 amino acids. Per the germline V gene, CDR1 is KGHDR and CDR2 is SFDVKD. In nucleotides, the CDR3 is TGTGCCACCAGTGACCGGACACGAGCTTTCTTT. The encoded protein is CATSDRTRAFF.

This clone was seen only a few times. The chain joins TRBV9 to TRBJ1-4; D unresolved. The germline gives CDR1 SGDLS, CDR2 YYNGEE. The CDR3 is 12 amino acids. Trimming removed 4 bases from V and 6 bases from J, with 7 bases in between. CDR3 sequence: CASSLQDEKLFF. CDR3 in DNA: TGTGCCAGCAGCCTCCAGGATGAAAAACTGTTTTTT.

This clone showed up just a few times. DNA of the CDR3: TGTGCCAGCAGCAGCCCGAACAGGGGGATCTACGAGCAGTACTTC. It is translated as CASSSPNRGIYEQYF. The chain employs TRBV5-5 and TRBJ2-7; 8 bases match TRBD1. Germline V gene lookup returns CDR1 SGHKS and CDR2 YYEKEE (reference sequence). Germline trimming cut 4 bases from V and 3 bases from J; bases unmatched to any gene: 9. CDR3 length: 15 amino acids.

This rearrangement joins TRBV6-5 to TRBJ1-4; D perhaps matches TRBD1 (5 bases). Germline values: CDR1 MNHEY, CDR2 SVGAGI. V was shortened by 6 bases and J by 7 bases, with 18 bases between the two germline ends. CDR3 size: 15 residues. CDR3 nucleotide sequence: TGTGCCAGCAGCCCAAGTCAGGGAAAATTTGAAAAACTGTTTTTT. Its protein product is CASSPSQGKFEKLFF.

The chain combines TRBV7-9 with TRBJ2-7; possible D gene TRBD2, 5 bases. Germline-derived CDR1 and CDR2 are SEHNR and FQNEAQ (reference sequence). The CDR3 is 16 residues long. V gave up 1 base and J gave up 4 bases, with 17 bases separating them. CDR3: CASSLEYGMRPYEQYF. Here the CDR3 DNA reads TGTGCCAGCAGCTTAGAGTACGGGATGCGGCCTTACGAGCAGTACTTC. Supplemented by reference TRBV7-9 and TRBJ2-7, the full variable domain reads DTGVSQNPRHKITKRGQNVTFRCDPISEHNRLYWYRQTLGQGPEFLTYFQNEAQLEKSRLLSDRFSAERPKGSFSTLEIQRTEQGDSAMYLCASSLEYGMRPYEQYFGPGTRLTVT.

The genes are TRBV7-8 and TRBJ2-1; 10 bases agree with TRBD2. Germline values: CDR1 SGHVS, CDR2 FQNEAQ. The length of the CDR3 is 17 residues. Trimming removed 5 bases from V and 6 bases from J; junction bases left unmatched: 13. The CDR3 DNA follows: TGTGCCAGCAGCAAAGACACCGGGACTAGCGCGACCAATGAGCAGTTCTTC. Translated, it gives CASSKDTGTSATNEQFF.

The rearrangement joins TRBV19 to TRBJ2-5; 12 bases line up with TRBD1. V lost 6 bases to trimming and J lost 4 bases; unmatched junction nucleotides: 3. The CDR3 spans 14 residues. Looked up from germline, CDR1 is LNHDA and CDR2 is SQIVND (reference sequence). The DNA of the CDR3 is TGTGCCAGTAGGGGACAGGGGGCGTCAGAGACCCAGTACTTC. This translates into CASRGQGASETQYF.

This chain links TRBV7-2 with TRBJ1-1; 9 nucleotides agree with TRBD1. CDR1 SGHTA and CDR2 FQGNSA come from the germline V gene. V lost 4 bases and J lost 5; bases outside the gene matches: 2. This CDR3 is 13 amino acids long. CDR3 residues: CASSSQGATEAFF. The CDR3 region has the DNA TGTGCCAGCAGCTCACAGGGGGCGACTGAAGCTTTCTTT.

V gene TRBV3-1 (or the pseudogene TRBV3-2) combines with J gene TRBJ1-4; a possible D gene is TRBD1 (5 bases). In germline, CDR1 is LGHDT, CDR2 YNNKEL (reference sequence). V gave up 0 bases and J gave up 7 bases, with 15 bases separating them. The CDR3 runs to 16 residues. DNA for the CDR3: TGTGCCAGCAGCCAAGATATGGCAGGGAGAGGTGAAAAACTGTTTTTT. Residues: CASSQDMAGRGEKLFF.

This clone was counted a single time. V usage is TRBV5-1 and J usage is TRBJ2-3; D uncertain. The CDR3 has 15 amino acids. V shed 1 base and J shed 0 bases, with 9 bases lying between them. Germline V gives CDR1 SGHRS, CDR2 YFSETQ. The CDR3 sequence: CASSLSMTSTDTQYF. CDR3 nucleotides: TGCGCCAGCAGCTTGTCTATGACTAGCACAGATACGCAGTATTTT.

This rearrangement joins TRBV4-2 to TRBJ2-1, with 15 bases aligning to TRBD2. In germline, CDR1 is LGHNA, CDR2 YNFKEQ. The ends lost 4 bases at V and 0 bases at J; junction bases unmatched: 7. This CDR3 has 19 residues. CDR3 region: CASSLVGLAGGSSYNEQFF. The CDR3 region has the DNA TGTGCCAGCAGCCTCGTGGGACTAGCGGGAGGTAGCTCCTACAATGAGCAGTTCTTC.

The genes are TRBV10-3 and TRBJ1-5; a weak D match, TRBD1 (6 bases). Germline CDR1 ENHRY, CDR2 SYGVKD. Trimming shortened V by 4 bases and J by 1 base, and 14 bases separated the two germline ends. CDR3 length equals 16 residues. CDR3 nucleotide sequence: TGTGCCATCAGTGGAGGGGGGGACTCGAGCAATCAGCCCCAGCATTTT. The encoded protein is CAISGGGDSSNQPQHF.

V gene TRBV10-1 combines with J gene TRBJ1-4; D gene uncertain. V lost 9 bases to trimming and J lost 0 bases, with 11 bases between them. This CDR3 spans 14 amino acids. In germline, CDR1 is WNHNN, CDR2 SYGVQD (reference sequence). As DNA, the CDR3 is TGCGCCAGGAGACTATCCCCAACTAATGAAAAACTGTTTTTT. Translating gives CARRLSPTNEKLFF.

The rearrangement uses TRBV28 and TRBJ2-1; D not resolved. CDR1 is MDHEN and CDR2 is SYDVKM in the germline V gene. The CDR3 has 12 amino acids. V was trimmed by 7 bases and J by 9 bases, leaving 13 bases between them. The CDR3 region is CASTEIGGEQFF. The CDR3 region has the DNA TGTGCCAGCACCGAGATAGGCGGTGAGCAGTTCTTC.

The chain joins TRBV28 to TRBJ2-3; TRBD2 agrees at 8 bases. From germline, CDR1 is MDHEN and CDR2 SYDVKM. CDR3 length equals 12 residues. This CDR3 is CTASGSADTQYF. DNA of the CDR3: TGTACCGCCAGCGGGAGTGCAGATACGCAGTATTTT.

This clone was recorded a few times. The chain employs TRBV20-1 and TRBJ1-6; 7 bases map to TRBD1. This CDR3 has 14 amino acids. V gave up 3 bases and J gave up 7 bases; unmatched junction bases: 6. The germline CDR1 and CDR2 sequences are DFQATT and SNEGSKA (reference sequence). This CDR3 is CSASRGTVNSPLHF. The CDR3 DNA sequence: TGCAGTGCTAGTCGCGGGACAGTGAATTCACCCCTCCACTTT.

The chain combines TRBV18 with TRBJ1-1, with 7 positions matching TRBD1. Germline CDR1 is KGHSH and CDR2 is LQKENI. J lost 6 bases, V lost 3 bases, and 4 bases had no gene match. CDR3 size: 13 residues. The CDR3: CASSPPGQSEAFF. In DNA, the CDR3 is TGTGCCAGCTCACCCCCGGGACAGTCTGAAGCTTTCTTT.

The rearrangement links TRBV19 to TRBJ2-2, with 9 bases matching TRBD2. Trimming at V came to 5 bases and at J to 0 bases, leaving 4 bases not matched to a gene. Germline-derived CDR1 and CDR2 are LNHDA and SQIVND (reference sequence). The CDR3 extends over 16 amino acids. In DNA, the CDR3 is TGTGCCAGTAGTTCGCGGGGGGGCGCGAACACCGGGGAGCTGTTTTTT. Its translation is CASSSRGGANTGELFF.

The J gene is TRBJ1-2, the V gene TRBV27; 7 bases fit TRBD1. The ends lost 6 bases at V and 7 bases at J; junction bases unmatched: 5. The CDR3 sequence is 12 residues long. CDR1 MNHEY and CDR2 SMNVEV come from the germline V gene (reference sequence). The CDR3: CASSPTGSGYTF. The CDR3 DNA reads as TGTGCCAGCAGCCCGACAGGGTCTGGCTACACCTTC.